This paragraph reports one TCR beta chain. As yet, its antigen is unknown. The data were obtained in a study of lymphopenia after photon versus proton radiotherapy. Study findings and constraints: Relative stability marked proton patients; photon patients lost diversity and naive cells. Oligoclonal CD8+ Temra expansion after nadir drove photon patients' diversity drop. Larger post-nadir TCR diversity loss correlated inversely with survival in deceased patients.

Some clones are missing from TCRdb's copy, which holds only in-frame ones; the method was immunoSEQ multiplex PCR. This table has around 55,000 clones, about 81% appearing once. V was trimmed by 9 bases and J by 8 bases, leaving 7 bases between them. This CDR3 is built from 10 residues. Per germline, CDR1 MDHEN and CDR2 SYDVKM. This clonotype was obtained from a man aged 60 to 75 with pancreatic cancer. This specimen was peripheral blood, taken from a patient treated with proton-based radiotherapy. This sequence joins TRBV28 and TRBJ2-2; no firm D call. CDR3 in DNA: TGTGCCAGTGGGTGGGGGGAGCTGTTTTTT. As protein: CASGWGELFF. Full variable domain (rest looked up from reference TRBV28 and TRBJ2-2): DVKVTQSSRYLVKRTGEKVFLECVQDMDHENMFWYRQDPGLGLRLIYFSYDVKMKEKGDIPEGYSVSREKKERFSLILESASTNQTSMYLCASGWGELFFGEGSRLTVL.